These 19 T cell receptor beta chains share one sample of origin, sequenced in a study of blood T cell repertoires in COVID-19. Here immunoSEQ multiplex PCR was the method, and the copy in TCRdb shows in-frame clones only, minus some. The table lists around 63,000 clones, around 87% of them singletons. The source material was peripheral blood. These TCRs come from a man aged 60 to 69 with acute or convalescent COVID-19.

The rearrangement uses TRBV7-8 and TRBJ2-1, with 11 bases aligning to TRBD2. The CDR3 runs to 16 residues. Germline-derived CDR1 and CDR2 are SGHVS and FQNEAQ. V shed 10 bases, J shed 6 bases, and the junction held 14 bases outside the gene matches. This CDR3 is CATHPYSGGAGNEQFF. CDR3 bases: TGTGCCACCCACCCATATAGCGGGGGGGCGGGCAATGAGCAGTTCTTC.

V and J are TRBV28 and TRBJ2-2; 9 bases are a match to TRBD2. Per germline, CDR1 MDHEN and CDR2 SYDVKM. This CDR3 has 16 residues. V lost 4 bases and J lost 0; bases outside the gene matches: 3. The CDR3 protein is CASSSSSGANTGELFF. The CDR3 coding sequence is TGTGCCAGCAGTTCTTCTAGCGGGGCGAACACCGGGGAGCTGTTTTTT. The variable domain in full, completed from reference TRBV28 and TRBJ2-2, reads DVKVTQSSRYLVKRTGEKVFLECVQDMDHENMFWYRQDPGLGLRLIYFSYDVKMKEKGDIPEGYSVSREKKERFSLILESASTNQTSMYLCASSSSSGANTGELFFGEGSRLTVL.

V usage is TRBV7-2 and J usage is TRBJ2-5; 8 bases line up with TRBD1. Per germline, CDR1 SGHTA and CDR2 FQGNSA. After removal of 5 bases from V and 1 base from J, the junction contained 6 bases not matched to a gene. This CDR3 region has 15 residues. CDR3 loop: CASSHSTGGQETQYF. The CDR3 nucleotides read TGTGCCAGCAGCCACAGTACAGGGGGCCAAGAGACCCAGTACTTC.

The chain recombines TRBV7-8 with TRBJ1-1; possibly TRBD1 for D (5 bases). This CDR3 contains 17 residues. Germline CDR1 and CDR2: SGHVS and FQNEAQ. Trimming took off 4 bases at V and 4 bases at J, with 22 bases between the two ends. CDR3 nucleotides: TGTGCCAGCAGCTCCCCGGGGGTCCGGGTCGAGCTCACTGAAGCTTTCTTT. Amino acids: CASSSPGVRVELTEAFF.

V and J are TRBV7-2 and TRBJ2-2, with 8 bases lining up with TRBD2. After removal of 0 bases from V and 5 bases from J, the junction contained 5 bases not matched to a gene. The CDR3 covers 16 residues. In germline, CDR1 is SGHTA, CDR2 FQGNSA. As DNA, the CDR3 is TGTGCCAGCAGCTTAGCGGTTGGCGGGGGGACCGGGGAGCTGTTTTTT. It codes for CASSLAVGGGTGELFF.

The rearrangement uses TRBV28 and TRBJ1-2; no definite D call. Germline V gene data show CDR1 as MDHEN and CDR2 as SYDVKM. With 2 bases removed from V and 2 bases from J, the gap between germline ends came to 15 bases. CDR3 length equals 16 residues. The chain's CDR3 is CASSLSWRHLNYGYTF. DNA for the CDR3: TGTGCCAGCAGTTTAAGTTGGCGACACTTAAACTATGGCTACACCTTC.

This clone was counted a single time. J is TRBJ2-1 and V is TRBV10-3, with 13 nucleotides matching TRBD2. In germline, CDR1 is ENHRY, CDR2 SYGVKD. The CDR3 is made up of 17 amino acids. V was clipped by 0 bases and J by 8 bases; unmatched bases: 7. The CDR3 protein is CAISESITSGGADEQFF. The CDR3 nucleotides read TGTGCCATCAGTGAGTCGATTACTAGCGGGGGGGCGGATGAGCAGTTCTTC.

The rearrangement uses TRBV18 and TRBJ1-6, with TRBD1 matching over 10 bases. The CDR3 has 14 residues. V was pared by 5 bases and J by 10 bases, with 5 bases of the junction left unmatched. Germline V gene lookup returns CDR1 KGHSH and CDR2 LQKENI. As DNA, the CDR3 is TGTGCCAGCTCAATCGGGACAGGGGACTCACCCCTCCACTTT. Protein product: CASSIGTGDSPLHF. Filled out from reference TRBV18 and TRBJ1-6, the complete variable domain reads NAGVMQNPRHLVRRRGQEARLRCSPMKGHSHVYWYRQLPEEGLKFMVYLQKENIIDESGMPKERFSAEFPKEGPSILRIQQVVRGDSAAYFCASSIGTGDSPLHFGNGTRLTVT.

This sequence joins TRBV6-1 and TRBJ1-1, with D hard to call. Germline loops: CDR1 MNHNS, CDR2 SASEGT. Deletions cut 3 bases from V and 1 base from J, with 3 bases between. The CDR3 is 12 residues long. In DNA form, the CDR3 reads TGTGCCAGCAGTGACAGGAACACTGAAGCTTTCTTT. This encodes CASSDRNTEAFF.

The chain employs TRBV24-1 and TRBJ1-1; D remains ambiguous. The germline gives CDR1 KGHDR, CDR2 SFDVKD. The CDR3 has 15 residues. Deletions cut 4 bases from V and 1 base from J, with 12 bases between. This CDR3 is CATSDTDSGNTEAFF. As DNA, the CDR3 is TGTGCCACCAGTGACACGGACTCGGGGAACACTGAAGCTTTCTTT.

V is TRBV7-8 and J is TRBJ1-5; D is undetermined. The germline V gene encodes CDR1 SGHVS and CDR2 FQNEAQ. Deletions cut 4 bases from V and 4 bases from J, with 11 bases between. The CDR3 length is 14 residues. In DNA, the CDR3 is TGTGCCAGCAGCTCCTATTCAGGAAATCAGCCCCAGCATTTT. Translating it yields CASSSYSGNQPQHF.

The V gene is TRBV9, the J gene TRBJ2-7; TRBD1 might be the D (6 bases). Trimming took off 0 bases at V and 6 bases at J, with 16 bases between the two ends. CDR3 size: 15 residues. The germline CDR1 and CDR2 sequences are SGDLS and YYNGEE. CDR3 DNA: TGTGCCAGCAGCGTAGCTGGGGGCCCATCGGGCGAGCAGTACTTC. Protein product: CASSVAGGPSGEQYF. Combining the CDR3 with reference TRBV9 and TRBJ2-7 gives the whole variable domain DSGVTQTPKHLITATGQRVTLRCSPRSGDLSVYWYQQSLDQGLQFLIQYYNGEERAKGNILERFSAQQFPDLHSELNLSSLELGDSALYFCASSVAGGPSGEQYFGPGTRLTVT.

This chain uses TRBV19 with TRBJ2-3, with 8 positions matching TRBD2. V lost 0 bases, J lost 4 bases, and 6 bases stayed unmatched. This CDR3 contains 16 residues. The germline CDR1 and CDR2 sequences are LNHDA and SQIVND (reference sequence). The CDR3 bases are TGTGCCAGTAGTATAGAGGCCCGGGGGGGCCCAGATACGCAGTATTTT. It codes for CASSIEARGGPDTQYF.

CDR3 loop: CASSQGSQFNYEQYF. The CDR3 DNA follows: TGTGCCAGCAGCCAAGGTTCCCAGTTCAACTACGAGCAGTACTTC. This rearrangement joins TRBV14 to TRBJ2-7; D is unclear. The CDR3 contains 15 residues. The germline V gene has CDR1 SGHDN and CDR2 FVKESK. V lost 1 base and J lost 3, with 13 bases in between.

This CDR3 is CASGHRVEESPLHF. In DNA form, the CDR3 reads TGTGCCAGCGGCCACAGGGTGGAGGAATCACCCCTCCACTTT. The chain employs TRBV6-5 and TRBJ1-6; maybe TRBD1 (6 bases). CDR3 length equals 14 residues. Germline V gene sequence: CDR1 MNHEY, CDR2 SVGAGI. V dropped 8 bases and J dropped 10 bases, with 18 bases sitting between them.

This clone was seen more than once but under ten times. CDR3 sequence: CASSQDAQGYEQYF. CDR3 sequence (DNA): TGTGCCAGCAGCCAAGATGCTCAGGGGTACGAGCAGTACTTC. This chain connects TRBV3-1 (or the pseudogene TRBV3-2) to TRBJ2-7; D may be TRBD1 (6 bases). V shed 0 bases and J shed 4 bases, with 10 bases lying between them. Germline V gives CDR1 LGHDT, CDR2 YNNKEL (reference sequence). The CDR3 covers 14 residues.

The chain recombines TRBV9 with TRBJ2-7; TRBD1 matches 9 bases. With V trimmed by 0 bases and J by 0 bases, 7 bases remained unmatched. Per germline, CDR1 SGDLS and CDR2 YYNGEE. The CDR3 length is 17 residues. For the CDR3, the DNA is TGTGCCAGCAGCGTAGAACAGGGGGCGCCACCCTCCTACGAGCAGTACTTC. It translates to CASSVEQGAPPSYEQYF.

The V and J genes are TRBV19 and TRBJ1-1; tentative D call: TRBD1 (5 bases). Germline V gene lookup returns CDR1 LNHDA and CDR2 SQIVND (reference sequence). The CDR3 has 15 amino acids. V was pared by 7 bases and J by 4 bases, with 19 bases between. The CDR3 DNA is TGTGCCAGTACCCACGCTCGGCAGGGAAGCACTGAAGCTTTCTTT. Translated, it gives CASTHARQGSTEAFF.

The chain joins TRBV6-6 to TRBJ1-3, with D perhaps TRBD1 (5 bases). Germline V gene data show CDR1 as MNHNY and CDR2 as SVGAGI (reference sequence). Trimming removed 5 bases from V and 0 bases from J, with 17 bases in between. CDR3 length equals 17 residues. This CDR3 is CASSPRQTLISGNTIYF. The CDR3 DNA follows: TGTGCCAGCAGTCCCCGACAGACATTAATCTCTGGAAACACCATATATTTT.